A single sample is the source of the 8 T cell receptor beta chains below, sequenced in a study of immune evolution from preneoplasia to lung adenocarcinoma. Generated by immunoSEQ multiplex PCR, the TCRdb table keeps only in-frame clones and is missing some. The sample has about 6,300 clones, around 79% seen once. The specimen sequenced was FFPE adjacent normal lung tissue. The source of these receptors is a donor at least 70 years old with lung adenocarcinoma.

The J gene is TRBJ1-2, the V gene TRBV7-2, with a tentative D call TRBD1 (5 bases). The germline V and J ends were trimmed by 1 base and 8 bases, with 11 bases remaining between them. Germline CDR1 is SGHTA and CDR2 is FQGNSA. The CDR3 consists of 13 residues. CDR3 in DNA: TGTGCCAGCAGCTTAGAGGGGTGGGGAGGCTACACCTTC. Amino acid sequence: CASSLEGWGGYTF.

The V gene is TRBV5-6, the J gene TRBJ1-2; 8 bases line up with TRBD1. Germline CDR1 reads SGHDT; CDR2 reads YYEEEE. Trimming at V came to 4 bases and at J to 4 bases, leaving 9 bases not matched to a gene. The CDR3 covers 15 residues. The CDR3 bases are TGTGCCAGCAGCCCACCCTCGGGACAGGTCTATGGCTACACCTTC. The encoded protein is CASSPPSGQVYGYTF.

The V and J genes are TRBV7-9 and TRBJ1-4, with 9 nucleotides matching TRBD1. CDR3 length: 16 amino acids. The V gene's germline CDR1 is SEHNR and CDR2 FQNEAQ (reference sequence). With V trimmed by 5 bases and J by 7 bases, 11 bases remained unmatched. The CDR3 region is CASSPGTGFRGEKLFF. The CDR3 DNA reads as TGTGCCAGCAGCCCGGGGACAGGGTTTCGAGGTGAAAAACTGTTTTTT.

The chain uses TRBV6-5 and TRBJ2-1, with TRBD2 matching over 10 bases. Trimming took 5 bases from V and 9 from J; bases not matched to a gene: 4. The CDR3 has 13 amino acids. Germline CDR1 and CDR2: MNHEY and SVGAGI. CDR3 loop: CASSPTSGTEQFF. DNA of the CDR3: TGTGCCAGCAGTCCAACTAGCGGGACTGAGCAGTTCTTC.

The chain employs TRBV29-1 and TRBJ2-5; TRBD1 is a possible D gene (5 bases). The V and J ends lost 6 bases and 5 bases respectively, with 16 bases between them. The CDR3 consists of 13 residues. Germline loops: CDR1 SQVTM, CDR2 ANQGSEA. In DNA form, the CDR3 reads TGCAGCGTGGACACACAGTACGGGGAGACCCAGTACTTC. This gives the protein CSVDTQYGETQYF.

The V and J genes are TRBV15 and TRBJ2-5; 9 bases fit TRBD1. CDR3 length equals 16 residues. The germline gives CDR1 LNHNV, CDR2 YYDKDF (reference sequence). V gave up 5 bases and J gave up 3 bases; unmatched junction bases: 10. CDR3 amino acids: CATSGGTGYLKETQYF. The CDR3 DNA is TGTGCCACCAGCGGTGGGACAGGGTATTTAAAAGAGACCCAGTACTTC.

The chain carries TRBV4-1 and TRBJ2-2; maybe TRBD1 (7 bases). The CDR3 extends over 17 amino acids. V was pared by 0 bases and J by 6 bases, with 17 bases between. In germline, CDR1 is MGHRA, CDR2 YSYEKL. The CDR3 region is CASSQDGGTAQAGELFF. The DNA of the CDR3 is TGCGCCAGCAGCCAAGATGGCGGGACAGCACAAGCCGGGGAGCTGTTTTTT.

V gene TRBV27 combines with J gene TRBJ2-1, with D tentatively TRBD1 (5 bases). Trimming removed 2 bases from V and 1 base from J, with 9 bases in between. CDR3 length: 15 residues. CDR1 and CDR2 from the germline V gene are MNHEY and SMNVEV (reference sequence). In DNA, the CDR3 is TGTGCCAGCAGTTTAAAGGGGCCTTCCTACAATGAGCAGTTCTTC. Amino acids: CASSLKGPSYNEQFF.